This is a list of T cell receptor beta chains from one sample in a study of cytomegalovirus exposure and HLA in healthy donors. TCRdb's table, derived via immunoSEQ multiplex PCR, lists solely in-frame clones and lacks some. This sample has 85,000 to 120,000 clones; around three quarters occur once, and the top ten carry around 5.8%. Input material: PBMCs. Receptors were obtained from a woman aged 45-60 years in good health and CMV-seropositive. Each CDR3 is given with its conserved first and last residue. The D gene is left open where the match is weak. Size tells how often a clone was seen (once, few, many) or the class of an expanded clone, and some rows leave it out.

d_call	clone_size	cdr3_length	v_call	j_call	cdr3_aa	cdr3_nt
-	-	13	TRBV6-5	TRBJ2-3	CASSRVRTDTQYF	TGTGCCAGCAGTCGGGTCCGCACAGATACGCAGTATTTT
TRBD1	-	15	TRBV6-5	TRBJ1-1	CASGYWGTGNTEAFF	TGTGCCAGCGGTTACTGGGGGACAGGGAACACTGAAGCTTTCTTT
TRBD1	-	14	TRBV15	TRBJ2-3	CATSRGQITDTQYF	TGTGCCACCAGCAGGGGACAGATCACAGATACGCAGTATTTT
-	-	13	TRBV6-5	TRBJ2-7	CASSSAVSYEQYF	TGTGCCAGCAGTTCCGCAGTCTCCTACGAGCAGTACTTC
TRBD1	-	14	TRBV5-6	TRBJ2-7	CASSSPGTGYEQYF	TGTGCCAGCAGCTCGCCCGGGACAGGCTACGAGCAGTACTTC
TRBD1	-	13	TRBV5-4	TRBJ2-7	CASSLEQGYEQYF	TGTGCCAGCAGCTTGGAACAGGGGTACGAGCAGTACTTC
-	-	15	TRBV6-5	TRBJ1-1	CASSYNRASGTEAFF	TGTGCCAGCAGTTACAACAGGGCGAGTGGCACTGAAGCTTTCTTT
TRBD2	-	17	TRBV5-1	TRBJ2-1	CASSLALGGGARNEQFF	TGCGCCAGCAGCTTGGCCCTGGGCGGGGGGGCCAGGAATGAGCAGTTCTTC
-	-	15	TRBV19	TRBJ1-1	CASSIGPRLNTEAFF	TGTGCCAGTAGTATAGGTCCCAGGTTGAACACTGAAGCTTTCTTT
-	-	13	TRBV7-6	TRBJ2-7	CASSLAEAYEQYF	TGTGCCAGCAGCTTAGCGGAGGCCTACGAGCAGTACTTC
-	-	12	TRBV6-1	TRBJ1-1	CASSQGNTEAFF	TGTGCCAGCAGCCAGGGGAACACTGAAGCTTTCTTT
TRBD1	-	10	TRBV10-3	TRBJ1-2	CASGTEGYTF	TGTGCCTCCGGGACAGAGGGCTACACCTTC
TRBD1	-	14	TRBV9	TRBJ2-5	CASSAGTAQSTQYF	TGTGCCAGCAGCGCCGGGACAGCCCAATCCACCCAGTACTTC
TRBD2	once	15	TRBV7-9	TRBJ2-1	CASSHQTSGGNEQFF	TGTGCCAGCAGCCACCAGACTAGCGGGGGGAATGAGCAGTTCTTC
TRBD1	few	17	TRBV4-1	TRBJ1-2	CASSQENKQGGRYGYTF	TGCGCCAGCAGCCAAGAGAATAAGCAGGGGGGCCGCTATGGCTACACCTTC
-	-	16	TRBV18	TRBJ1-3	CASSPQQLSSGNTIYF	TGTGCCAGCTCACCGCAACAGCTGAGCTCTGGAAACACCATATATTTT
-	-	15	TRBV15	TRBJ1-2	CATSRDSGDPRGYTF	TGTGCCACCAGCAGAGATTCAGGGGACCCTCGGGGCTACACCTTC
-	-	16	TRBV7-9	TRBJ2-7	CASISLEGVESYEQYF	TGTGCCAGCATCTCCCTCGAGGGTGTTGAATCCTACGAGCAGTACTTC
TRBD2	few	16	TRBV2	TRBJ2-1	CASSEYGRAGNNEQFF	TGTGCCAGCAGTGAGTACGGCCGAGCGGGGAACAATGAGCAGTTCTTC
-	few	12	TRBV5-1	TRBJ2-7	CASSLEQGEQYF	TGCGCCAGCAGCTTGGAACAGGGCGAGCAGTACTTC
-	-	14	TRBV5-1	TRBJ2-7	CASSLRTASYEQYF	TGCGCCAGCAGCTTGCGTACAGCTTCCTACGAGCAGTACTTC
-	-	15	TRBV11-2	TRBJ1-5	CASSLGHYSNQPQHF	TGTGCCAGCAGCTTAGGTCACTATAGCAATCAGCCCCAGCATTTT
TRBD1	once	14	TRBV2	TRBJ1-4	CASSPGGPSEKLFF	TGTGCCAGCAGTCCAGGGGGCCCCAGTGAAAAACTGTTTTTT
TRBD1	-	14	TRBV6-1	TRBJ1-2	CASSPWDRADGYTF	TGTGCCAGCAGTCCATGGGACAGGGCTGACGGCTACACCTTC
TRBD1	-	17	TRBV5-1	TRBJ1-2	CASSSLGEPTGGNGYTF	TGCGCCAGCAGCTCTCTTGGGGAACCGACAGGGGGCAATGGCTACACCTTC
-	-	13	TRBV27	TRBJ2-2	CASSYRNTGELFF	TGTGCCAGCAGTTATCGGAACACCGGGGAGCTGTTTTTT
-	-	15	TRBV28	TRBJ1-2	CASSSPSEGSYGYTF	TGTGCCAGCAGTTCCCCGTCGGAGGGTAGCTATGGCTACACCTTC
-	-	15	TRBV7-9	TRBJ2-7	CSSSFRGVTPTRQYF	TGTTCCAGCAGCTTCAGGGGGGTGACTCCTACGAGGCAGTACTTC
-	-	12	TRBV28	TRBJ2-1	CASGGNYNEQFF	TGTGCCAGTGGCGGGAACTACAATGAGCAGTTCTTC
TRBD2	-	14	TRBV5-1	TRBJ2-5	CASSPTSGVETQYF	TGCGCCAGCAGCCCGACTAGCGGGGTGGAGACCCAGTACTTC
-	-	14	TRBV14	TRBJ1-1	CASSPSLGGTEAFF	TGTGCCAGCAGCCCTTCCCTCGGTGGCACTGAAGCTTTCTTT
-	-	15	TRBV19	TRBJ1-5	CASSIMTGLNQPQHF	TGTGCCAGTAGTATAATGACAGGACTTAATCAGCCCCAGCATTTT
-	-	12	TRBV28	TRBJ1-2	CASSLAEYGYTF	TGTGCCAGCAGTTTAGCGGAGTATGGCTACACCTTC
TRBD1	-	17	TRBV4-3	TRBJ2-3	CASSQSWADRVIDTQYF	TGCGCCAGCAGCCAAAGTTGGGCGGACAGGGTGATAGATACGCAGTATTTT
TRBD1	-	15	TRBV5-1	TRBJ1-4	CASSLLQGANEKLFF	TGCGCCAGCAGCTTGCTGCAGGGGGCTAATGAAAAACTGTTTTTT
-	-	14	TRBV15	TRBJ2-3	CATSRKTVYDTQYF	TGTGCCACCAGCAGAAAGACAGTCTACGATACGCAGTATTTT
-	-	15	TRBV4-1	TRBJ1-5	CASSPEGRVTQPQHF	TGCGCCAGCAGCCCAGAGGGCAGGGTCACTCAGCCCCAGCATTTT
-	-	15	TRBV19	TRBJ2-4	CASGHPALAKNIQYF	TGTGCCAGTGGGCATCCAGCTCTAGCCAAAAACATTCAGTACTTC
TRBD2	-	17	TRBV28	TRBJ2-2	CASSLRISGALTGELFF	TGTGCCAGCAGTTTACGAATTAGCGGGGCCCTCACCGGGGAGCTGTTTTTT
TRBD1	-	15	TRBV2	TRBJ1-1	CASSVTGAFNTEAFF	TGTGCCAGCAGCGTCACAGGGGCCTTCAACACTGAAGCTTTCTTT
-	-	14	TRBV30	TRBJ1-4	CAWGNGGADEKLFF	TGTGCCTGGGGTAACGGGGGGGCCGATGAAAAACTGTTTTTT
TRBD1	-	13	TRBV28	TRBJ1-2	CASWTGVYYGYTF	TGTGCCAGTTGGACAGGAGTATACTATGGCTACACCTTC
-	-	13	TRBV11-2	TRBJ1-1	CASSLTGDTEAFF	TGTGCCAGCAGCTTAACAGGCGACACTGAAGCTTTCTTT
TRBD1	few	14	TRBV6-5	TRBJ1-1	CASSRIQGDTEAFF	TGTGCCAGCAGTCGCATACAGGGGGACACTGAAGCTTTCTTT
TRBD2	-	16	TRBV7-2	TRBJ2-1	CASSLVAGGPENEQFF	TGTGCCAGCAGCTTAGTAGCGGGGGGGCCAGAGAATGAGCAGTTCTTC
-	-	11	TRBV11-1	TRBJ2-5	CASSPLETQYF	TGTGCCAGCAGCCCCTTGGAGACCCAGTACTTC
-	few	12	TRBV2	TRBJ1-1	CASTVGVPGAFF	TGTGCCAGCACCGTAGGCGTACCGGGAGCTTTCTTT
-	-	13	TRBV7-9	TRBJ1-2	CASRELTGGGYTF	TGTGCCAGCAGGGAATTAACAGGTGGTGGCTACACCTTC
TRBD1	few	16	TRBV19	TRBJ2-6	CASSRQGGSGANVLTF	TGTGCCAGTAGCCGACAGGGGGGGTCTGGGGCCAACGTCCTGACTTTC
TRBD1	-	14	TRBV6-5	TRBJ1-4	CTSRRDRANEKLFF	TGTACCAGCAGACGGGACAGGGCTAATGAAAAACTGTTTTTT